This entry lists 23 T cell receptor beta chains sequenced from one sample in a study of blood T cells in healthy people across ages. With a J-beta primer mix and a sample-barcoded 5' primer, a second PCR ran about 7 to 12 cycles. TCRdb passed the 5' RACE reads through MiXCR, listing each CDR3 protein once. The sample shows around 1,000,000 distinct CDR3 sequences, approximately 25% of them seen only once. These same data were also listed under a study on T cells of mothers and their children.

Source material: blood. These receptors were obtained from a girl aged 2 to 10 in good health.

In its sample, this clonotype was seen a few times. The V and J genes are TRBV7-3 and TRBJ1-5; perhaps TRBD1 as D (5 bases). This CDR3 region has 14 residues. V was pared by 2 bases and J by 3 bases, with 8 bases between. Germline values: CDR1 SGHTA, CDR2 FQGTGA. The CDR3 bases are TGTGCCAGCAGCTTATCGGGACCCAATCAGCCCCAGCATTTT. This gives the protein CASSLSGPNQPQHF. The variable domain in full, completed from reference TRBV7-3 and TRBJ1-5, reads GAGVSQTPSNKVTEKGKYVELRCDPISGHTALYWYRQSLGQGPEFLIYFQGTGAADDSGLPNDRFFAVRPEGSVSTLKIQRTERGDSAVYLCASSLSGPNQPQHFGDGTRLSIL.

V usage is TRBV20-1 and J usage is TRBJ2-7; either TRBD1 or TRBD2 may fit D (5 bases each). Germline V lookup: CDR1 DFQATT, CDR2 SNEGSKA (reference sequence). The ends were cut back, 1 base at V and 3 bases at J, with 13 bases in the middle. The CDR3 extends over 14 amino acids. CDR3 amino acids: CSARGGETFYEQYF. Here the CDR3 DNA reads TGCAGTGCTAGAGGAGGGGAAACTTTCTACGAGCAGTACTTC.

About this clonotype: Since no conserved phenylalanine or tryptophan closes the CDR3, a read error is the likely cause. The V gene is TRBV10-3, the J gene TRBJ2-3; 10 nucleotides agree with TRBD1. Trimming removed 4 bases from V and 1 base from J; junction bases left unmatched: 2. This CDR3 is built from 15 residues. Germline CDR1 ENHRY, CDR2 SYGVKD. The CDR3 DNA reads as TGTGCCATCAGTGCCGGGACAGGGGGCACAGATACGCAGTATCTT. Translation gives CAISAGTGGTDTQYL.

The CDR3 nucleotides are TGTGCCAGCAGCCCCTTGACAGGGGTAAGGATAGCCTACGAGCAGTACTTC. Protein: CASSPLTGVRIAYEQYF. The chain recombines TRBV28 with TRBJ2-7, with 8 positions matching TRBD1. The CDR3 runs 17 residues. CDR1 MDHEN and CDR2 SYDVKM come from the germline V gene. V shed 6 bases and J 2 bases; nucleotides not matched to a gene: 15.

This clonotype came up a few times. This chain links TRBV29-1 with TRBJ2-7; 15 bases align to TRBD2. Germline CDR1 SQVTM, CDR2 ANQGSEA. The CDR3 has 13 residues. J lost 5 bases, V lost 6 bases, and 2 bases had no gene match. Here the CDR3 reads CSVRTSGRDEQYF. DNA of the CDR3: TGCAGCGTACGGACTAGCGGGAGGGACGAGCAGTACTTC.

The rearrangement links TRBV6-2 or TRBV6-3 to TRBJ2-1, with D perhaps matching TRBD2 (5 bases). Trimming stripped 11 bases from V and 0 bases from J, with 11 bases between. The V gene's germline CDR1 is MNHEY and CDR2 SVGEGT. The CDR3 consists of 13 residues. The CDR3 spells CAARRGSYNEQFF. The CDR3 DNA is TGTGCCGCCCGACGGGGCTCCTACAATGAGCAGTTCTTC.

This chain links TRBV19 with TRBJ1-2; D gene unclear. CDR3 length equals 14 residues. Trimming left V 3 bases short and J 2 bases short, with 10 bases between. Looked up from germline, CDR1 is LNHDA and CDR2 is SQIVND (reference sequence). The CDR3 is CASSIAAANYGYTF. The CDR3, as DNA: TGTGCCAGTAGTATTGCCGCAGCCAACTATGGCTACACCTTC.

This chain uses TRBV14 with TRBJ1-1; D uncertain. Per the germline V gene, CDR1 is SGHDN and CDR2 is FVKESK. Trimming shortened V by 0 bases and J by 4 bases, and 6 bases separated the two germline ends. The length of the CDR3 is 13 residues. Here the CDR3 reads CASSQEVTTEAFF. Here the CDR3 DNA reads TGTGCCAGCAGCCAAGAGGTGACCACTGAAGCTTTCTTT. Looking up the rest from reference TRBV14 and TRBJ1-1 gives the full variable domain: EAGVTQFPSHSVIEKGQTVTLRCDPISGHDNLYWYRRVMGKEIKFLLHFVKESKQDESGMPNNRFLAERTGGTYSTLKVQPAELEDSGVYFCASSQEVTTEAFFGQGTRLTVV.

For this clonotype: At one boundary the junction diverges from the germline segment, which might be a read error. The chain couples TRBV7-9 to TRBJ2-1, with D perhaps matching TRBD2 (5 bases). From germline, CDR1 is SEHNR and CDR2 FQNEAQ (reference sequence). CDR3 length: 15 amino acids. CDR3 in DNA: TGTGCCAGCAGCTTGCGGGCGAGCTCCTACAGTGAGCAGTTCTTC. It yields the protein CASSLRASSYSEQFF.

The V call is TRBV19, the J call TRBJ2-5; 8 bases map to TRBD2. The J call may not be correct, given that the DNA end is closer to TRBJ2-1. The CDR3 totals 15 residues. CDR1 is LNHDA, CDR2 SQIVND, per germline (reference sequence). CDR3 in DNA: TGTGCCAGTGCACAATCGGGGGGGGGCCTTACTGAGCAGTTCTTC. This encodes CASAQSGGGLTEQFF.

This clonotype was seen a handful of times. The rearrangement links TRBV19 to TRBJ1-1; D may be TRBD1 (5 bases). Germline lookup yields CDR1 LNHDA and CDR2 SQIVND (reference sequence). The CDR3 runs to 12 residues. V lost 3 bases and J 7 bases, leaving 9 bases between the germline ends. CDR3 coding DNA: TGTGCCAGTAGTATGCGGGACCTTGAAGCTTTCTTT. Amino acids: CASSMRDLEAFF.

This clonotype turned up a few times. The V gene is TRBV4-1, the J gene TRBJ2-7; maybe TRBD2 (5 bases). V shed 4 bases and J shed 0 bases, with 13 bases lying between them. The CDR3 loop spans 15 amino acids. Germline CDR1 reads MGHRA; CDR2 reads YSYEKL. CDR3 sequence: CASSRADSFSYEQYF. The CDR3 region has the DNA TGCGCCAGCAGCCGAGCGGACTCTTTCTCCTACGAGCAGTACTTC.

This chain joins TRBV9 and TRBJ2-1, with TRBD2 matching over 8 bases. The CDR3 sequence is 15 residues long. The J segment lost 6 bases and the V segment lost 0 bases, leaving 5 bases of the junction unmatched. The germline V gene encodes CDR1 SGDLS and CDR2 YYNGEE. DNA for the CDR3: TGTGCCAGCAGCGTAGGGACTAGCATTCCCAATGAGCAGTTCTTC. Translation gives CASSVGTSIPNEQFF.

The V gene is TRBV20-1, the J gene TRBJ2-4; 8 bases agree with TRBD2. Germline CDR1 DFQATT, CDR2 SNEGSKA (reference sequence). After removal of 1 base from V and 3 bases from J, the junction contained 2 bases not matched to a gene. This CDR3 region has 14 residues. CDR3 loop: CSARARGDKNIQYF. Written as DNA, the CDR3 is TGCAGTGCTAGAGCGCGGGGGGACAAAAACATTCAGTACTTC.

The rearrangement uses TRBV29-1 and TRBJ1-1, with D possibly matching TRBD1 (6 bases). This CDR3 spans 17 amino acids. V was cut by 0 bases and J by 0 bases, with 17 bases left in between. The germline V gene has CDR1 SQVTM and CDR2 ANQGSEA. CDR3 coding DNA: TGCAGCGTTGAAGAACGCGTGGGGGCGGGAATGAACACTGAAGCTTTCTTT. Protein: CSVEERVGAGMNTEAFF.

The chain is built from TRBV7-2 and TRBJ2-7; 8 bases agree with TRBD1. Germline loops: CDR1 SGHTA, CDR2 FQGNSA. J was trimmed by 0 bases and V by 4 bases; bases with no gene match: 5. The CDR3 has 15 amino acids. CDR3 in amino acids: CASSSQGARSYEQYF. DNA for the CDR3: TGTGCCAGCAGCTCTCAGGGGGCGCGCTCCTACGAGCAGTACTTC.

The rearrangement links TRBV20-1 to TRBJ1-2; weak D call: TRBD1 (6 bases). V dropped 2 bases and J dropped 2 bases, with 9 bases sitting between them. The V gene's germline CDR1 is DFQATT and CDR2 SNEGSKA (reference sequence). The CDR3 is 13 residues long. In DNA, the CDR3 is TGCAGTGCTAGAATACAGGGCAACTATGGCTACACCTTC. This sequence encodes CSARIQGNYGYTF.

The rearrangement uses TRBV9 and TRBJ2-3, with TRBD1 matching 10 bases. Looked up from germline, CDR1 is SGDLS and CDR2 is YYNGEE. V lost 3 bases to trimming and J lost 0 bases; unmatched junction nucleotides: 13. This CDR3 is 19 amino acids long. CDR3 region: CASSARPGQGISSTDTQYF. CDR3 nucleotide sequence: TGTGCCAGCAGCGCCCGCCCGGGACAGGGGATCTCTAGCACAGATACGCAGTATTTT.

This clonotype was counted between two and nine times. This chain uses TRBV20-1 with TRBJ1-1; 8 nucleotides line up with TRBD1. Germline V lookup: CDR1 DFQATT, CDR2 SNEGSKA (reference sequence). CDR3 length: 12 residues. V dropped 5 bases and J dropped 6; count of bases not matched to a gene: 5. The CDR3 nucleotides are TGCAGTGCTTCTCAGGGGGCCCCTGAAGCTTTCTTT. It encodes CSASQGAPEAFF.

This chain links TRBV28 with TRBJ2-4; possibly TRBD1 for D (5 bases). The CDR3 contains 13 residues. The germline V gene encodes CDR1 MDHEN and CDR2 SYDVKM. V shed 6 bases and J shed 6 bases, with 12 bases lying between them. The CDR3 loop reads CASSAGFGNIQYF. The CDR3 DNA reads as TGTGCCAGCAGCGCAGGGTTCGGAAACATTCAGTACTTC.

This clonotype has a handful of counts. One end of the junction is discordant with germline, which a read error may explain. The chain links TRBV12-3 or TRBV12-4 to TRBJ2-3; 7 positions match TRBD2. The CDR3 runs 16 residues. The CDR3 region has the DNA TGTGCCGGCAGTCCCGCCGGCCTAGCGGGCACAGATACGCAGTATTTT. This sequence encodes CAGSPAGLAGTDTQYF.

This clonotype was seen a handful of times. The DNA of the CDR3 is TGCGCCAGCAGTGAGTCGGGGGGCTACGAGCAGTACTTC. It is translated as CASSESGGYEQYF. This chain links TRBV10-1 with TRBJ2-7; a weak D match, TRBD2 (6 bases). V was cut by 0 bases and J by 3 bases, with 6 bases left in between. The CDR3 consists of 13 residues. Germline CDR1 and CDR2: WNHNN and SYGVQD (reference sequence).

This clonotype was counted between two and nine times. The V call is TRBV12-3 or TRBV12-4, the J call TRBJ1-1; D remains ambiguous. V was trimmed by 6 bases and J by 8 bases, leaving 16 bases between them. The CDR3 loop spans 13 amino acids. The CDR3 nucleotides read TGTGCCAGCAGAGGACTTGAGGGAGGCGAAGCTTTCTTT. This sequence encodes CASRGLEGGEAFF.